These 28 T cell receptor beta chains share one sample of origin, sequenced in a study of a mutant IDH1 vaccine in newly diagnosed glioma. Sample time point: week 11, during vaccination. Every vaccine dose comprised 300 ug of mutant IDH1 20-mer peptide plus topical imiquimod. No antigens are known for them. Only in-frame clones appear in the TCRdb table, and some are missing; sequencing was by immunoSEQ multiplex PCR. The sample includes roughly 130,000 clones, around three quarters of them seen just once. The specimen was PBMCs, collected from a glioma patient whose treatment included an IDH1 peptide vaccine. The receptors derive from a man aged 35 to 55 with glioma.

This clone was recorded only once. The rearrangement joins TRBV18 to TRBJ2-5; 8 positions agree with TRBD1. With 2 bases clipped from V and 5 bases from J, the junction kept 7 bases outside the gene matches. CDR1 and CDR2 from the germline V gene are KGHSH and LQKENI. The CDR3 has 15 amino acids. The CDR3 DNA reads TGTGCCAGCTCACCAGGCGGCAGGGGGCGGGAGACCCAGTACTTC. It codes for CASSPGGRGRETQYF. The full variable domain, completed using reference TRBV18 and TRBJ2-5, is NAGVMQNPRHLVRRRGQEARLRCSPMKGHSHVYWYRQLPEEGLKFMVYLQKENIIDESGMPKERFSAEFPKEGPSILRIQQVVRGDSAAYFCASSPGGRGRETQYFGPGTRLLVL.

This clone was observed a handful of times. This chain links TRBV5-4 with TRBJ1-2; 8 bases align to TRBD1. From germline, CDR1 is SGHNT and CDR2 YYREEE (reference sequence). J was trimmed by 3 bases and V by 3 bases; bases with no gene match: 7. The CDR3 covers 15 residues. CDR3: CASSSLDRGDYGYTF. The DNA of the CDR3 is TGTGCCAGCAGCTCCCTAGACAGGGGTGACTATGGCTACACCTTC.

V is TRBV6-5 and J is TRBJ2-5, with a tentative D call TRBD1 (6 bases). The CDR3 loop spans 14 amino acids. Germline V gene lookup returns CDR1 MNHEY and CDR2 SVGAGI. Trimming removed 4 bases at V and 5 bases at J, with 14 bases between. The DNA for the CDR3 is TGTGCCAGCAGTTCCCGACCGACAGGCGAGACCCAGTACTTC. This gives the protein CASSSRPTGETQYF.

Comments on this clone: Its ends do not fully match the called genes, so a read error is possible. The chain recombines TRBV7-7 with TRBJ2-2; possibly TRBD1 for D (6 bases). This CDR3 is built from 15 residues. Germline V CDR1 and CDR2: SSHAT, FNYEAQ (reference sequence). For the CDR3, the DNA is TGTGCTAGCAGCCGTTTAGGGGGAAACACCGGGGAGCTGTTTTTT. Encoded protein: CASSRLGGNTGELFF.

The V gene is TRBV9, the J gene TRBJ2-3; D not resolved. V was shortened by 0 bases and J by 2 bases, with 13 bases between the two germline ends. This CDR3 has 16 residues. CDR1 and CDR2 (germline): SGDLS, YYNGEE. This CDR3 reads CASSVGAASDTDTQYF. DNA of the CDR3: TGTGCCAGCAGCGTAGGTGCGGCCAGCGACACAGATACGCAGTATTTT.

This clone was seen only once. J is TRBJ1-2 and V is TRBV4-3, with D possibly TRBD1 on 6 matching bases. The CDR3 has 15 amino acids. In germline, CDR1 is LGHNA, CDR2 YSLEER. V gave up 0 bases and J gave up 5 bases, with 13 bases separating them. CDR3 in amino acids: CASSQEGRGGYGYTF. The CDR3 nucleotides read TGCGCCAGCAGCCAAGAGGGAAGGGGGGGATATGGCTACACCTTC.

V and J are TRBV29-1 and TRBJ2-3; 10 bases align to TRBD2. This CDR3 has 14 amino acids. CDR1 and CDR2 (germline): SQVTM, ANQGSEA. The V segment lost 8 bases and the J segment 4 bases; nucleotides outside the gene matches: 9. The CDR3 spells CSSSSGSQSDTQYF. The CDR3 DNA reads TGCAGCTCCTCTAGCGGGAGCCAGTCAGATACGCAGTATTTT.

The chain joins TRBV6-5 to TRBJ2-5; D gene ambiguous. The CDR3 has 15 amino acids. CDR1 MNHEY and CDR2 SVGAGI come from the germline V gene. V was clipped by 0 bases and J by 2 bases, with 10 bases between them. CDR3 sequence: CASSYSGKDQETQYF. CDR3 nucleotide sequence: TGTGCCAGCAGTTACTCAGGGAAGGATCAAGAGACCCAGTACTTC.

The chain links TRBV19 to TRBJ2-2, with 8 bases that match TRBD2. The CDR3 has 15 amino acids. Germline CDR1 LNHDA, CDR2 SQIVND (reference sequence). With 5 bases clipped from V and 7 bases from J, the junction kept 9 bases outside the gene matches. The DNA for the CDR3 is TGTGCCAGTAGTCTAGGGACTAGGACCGGCGGGGAGCTGTTTTTT. Translating gives CASSLGTRTGGELFF.

This chain uses TRBV19 with TRBJ2-5; a weak D match, TRBD1 (6 bases). V was clipped by 5 bases and J by 5 bases, with 15 bases between them. The CDR3 is 14 amino acids. Germline V gene lookup returns CDR1 LNHDA and CDR2 SQIVND (reference sequence). The CDR3 sequence is CASSPGQFAETQYF. For the CDR3, the DNA is TGTGCCAGTAGTCCCGGACAGTTTGCCGAGACCCAGTACTTC. The whole variable domain, remainder taken from reference TRBV19 and TRBJ2-5, is DGGITQSPKYLFRKEGQNVTLSCEQNLNHDAMYWYRQDPGQGLRLIYYSQIVNDFQKGDIAEGYSVSREKKESFPLTVTSAQKNPTAFYLCASSPGQFAETQYFGPGTRLLVL.

The table lists this clone with a count of one. J is TRBJ2-5 and V is TRBV5-8; maybe TRBD1 (6 bases). The CDR3 has 14 amino acids. V gave up 3 bases and J gave up 5 bases, with 14 bases separating them. Germline V CDR1 and CDR2: SGHTS, YDEGEE. The CDR3 here is CASSSGTGHETQYF. The CDR3 DNA reads as TGTGCCAGCAGCTCGGGGACGGGACACGAGACCCAGTACTTC.

The rearrangement links TRBV23-1 to TRBJ1-3, with TRBD1 identical over 7 bases. TRBV23-1 is given ORF status, its function remaining uncertain. CDR3 length: 16 amino acids. The V segment lost 11 bases and the J segment 2 bases; nucleotides outside the gene matches: 15. The CDR3 DNA follows: TGCGCCCTGTTCAATAAGGGGGCCGAGGCTGGAAACACCATATATTTT. The encoded protein is CALFNKGAEAGNTIYF.

The chain carries TRBV15 and TRBJ2-3; no firm D call. The CDR3 is 12 residues long. Per the germline V gene, CDR1 is LNHNV and CDR2 is YYDKDF (reference sequence). The V and J ends lost 0 bases and 10 bases respectively, with 8 bases between them. The CDR3 spells CATSRDGESQYF. CDR3 in DNA: TGTGCCACCAGCAGAGATGGTGAGTCGCAGTATTTT.

The chain employs TRBV4-1 and TRBJ1-1; D is possibly TRBD1 (5 bases). Germline CDR1 reads MGHRA; CDR2 reads YSYEKL. The CDR3 sequence is 16 residues long. V was pared by 0 bases and J by 5 bases, with 16 bases between. The CDR3 nucleotides are TGCGCCAGCAGCCAAGAATCCGGCCAGGGTAGAACTGAAGCTTTCTTT. The encoded protein is CASSQESGQGRTEAFF.

This chain connects TRBV5-1 to TRBJ2-3; D not resolved. The CDR3 is made up of 14 amino acids. The germline CDR1 and CDR2 sequences are SGHRS and YFSETQ. V lost 0 bases, J lost 0 bases, and 5 bases lay in between. The CDR3 sequence: CASSLARSTDTQYF. CDR3 DNA sequence: TGCGCCAGCAGCTTGGCGAGGAGCACAGATACGCAGTATTTT.

The V and J genes are TRBV29-1 and TRBJ1-3; maybe TRBD1 (5 bases). V gave up 1 base and J gave up 2 bases, with 18 bases separating them. This CDR3 spans 17 amino acids. Germline CDR1 and CDR2: SQVTM and ANQGSEA. The CDR3: CSVEARDLGIAGNTIYF. In DNA, the CDR3 is TGCAGCGTTGAAGCTAGGGACCTGGGCATTGCTGGAAACACCATATATTTT.

V usage is TRBV4-3 and J usage is TRBJ1-3; D is uncertain. Germline V CDR1 and CDR2: LGHNA, YSLEER. V dropped 0 bases and J dropped 3 bases, with 9 bases sitting between them. The CDR3 spans 15 residues. The CDR3 protein is CASSQDMPVGNTIYF. The CDR3, as DNA: TGCGCCAGCAGCCAAGATATGCCAGTTGGAAACACCATATATTTT.

This clone was found once. The junction does not match germline at one end; this may be a read error. This sequence joins TRBV7-2 and TRBJ2-5; no definite D call. This CDR3 has 11 residues. The germline CDR1 and CDR2 sequences are SGHTA and FQGNSA. The CDR3 loop reads CASSFGEPQYF. CDR3 nucleotides: TGTGCCAGCAGCTTTGGAGAGCCCCAGTACTTC.

J is TRBJ2-3 and V is TRBV9, with 10 bases fitting TRBD2. Germline V gene data show CDR1 as SGDLS and CDR2 as YYNGEE. Trimming removed 9 bases from V and 6 bases from J; junction bases left unmatched: 10. The CDR3 covers 14 residues. In DNA form, the CDR3 reads TGTGCCACCTGGCTAGCGGGAGTGAGGGATACGCAGTATTTT. Residues: CATWLAGVRDTQYF.

The table lists this clone with a count of one. The chain recombines TRBV9 with TRBJ2-1; 9 bases line up with TRBD2. The CDR3 length is 15 residues. Germline-derived CDR1 and CDR2 are SGDLS and YYNGEE. V lost 0 bases, J lost 4 bases, and 2 bases stayed unmatched. The DNA of the CDR3 is TGTGCCAGCAGCGTAGGACTAGCGGAGTACAATGAGCAGTTCTTC. It encodes CASSVGLAEYNEQFF. Filled out from reference TRBV9 and TRBJ2-1, the complete variable domain reads DSGVTQTPKHLITATGQRVTLRCSPRSGDLSVYWYQQSLDQGLQFLIQYYNGEERAKGNILERFSAQQFPDLHSELNLSSLELGDSALYFCASSVGLAEYNEQFFGPGTRLTVL.

This chain uses TRBV19 with TRBJ2-5; no firm D call. This CDR3 comprises 15 residues. The V gene's germline CDR1 is LNHDA and CDR2 SQIVND (reference sequence). The V and J ends lost 5 bases and 5 bases respectively, with 18 bases between them. In DNA, the CDR3 is TGTGCCAGTAGTGTGGGTGAGACCGGCTGGGAGACCCAGTACTTC. Translation: CASSVGETGWETQYF. The variable domain in full, with the rest retrieved from reference TRBV19 and TRBJ2-5, is DGGITQSPKYLFRKEGQNVTLSCEQNLNHDAMYWYRQDPGQGLRLIYYSQIVNDFQKGDIAEGYSVSREKKESFPLTVTSAQKNPTAFYLCASSVGETGWETQYFGPGTRLLVL.

The J gene is TRBJ2-3, the V gene TRBV5-1; no definite D call. The V and J ends lost 4 bases and 3 bases respectively, with 3 bases between them. Germline V CDR1 and CDR2: SGHRS, YFSETQ. CDR3 length equals 11 residues. The DNA for the CDR3 is TGCGCCAGCAGCATGACAGATACGCAGTATTTT. Its protein product is CASSMTDTQYF.

V and J are TRBV11-3 and TRBJ1-3, with 10 nucleotides matching TRBD1. Trimming cost V 5 bases and J 5 bases; bases outside gene matches: 12. CDR1 SGHNT and CDR2 YENEEA come from the germline V gene. This CDR3 region has 17 residues. In DNA form, the CDR3 reads TGTGCCAGCAGCCCCGACGGACAGGGGGTGACACGAAACACCATATATTTT. Encoded protein: CASSPDGQGVTRNTIYF.

This clone was seen only a few times. J is TRBJ1-1 and V is TRBV6-1, with D possibly matching TRBD1 (5 bases). This CDR3 comprises 13 residues. Per germline, CDR1 MNHNS and CDR2 SASEGT. The V end lost 6 bases, the J end lost 7 bases, and 15 bases lay between the germline ends. Written as DNA, the CDR3 is TGTGCCAGCAGGGGGCTGGGCGGAGATGAAGCTTTCTTT. Residues: CASRGLGGDEAFF.

The V and J genes are TRBV6-1 and TRBJ1-5; D is undetermined. The ends were cut back, 1 base at V and 0 bases at J, with 10 bases in the middle. Germline CDR1 and CDR2: MNHNS and SASEGT. The CDR3 covers 16 residues. The CDR3 loop reads CASSEDNIYSNQPQHF. The CDR3 nucleotides read TGTGCCAGCAGTGAAGACAACATCTATAGCAATCAGCCCCAGCATTTT.

The chain links TRBV29-1 to TRBJ1-2; no firm D call. CDR1 SQVTM and CDR2 ANQGSEA come from the germline V gene. The V end was cut by 2 bases, the J end by 4 bases, with 14 bases between. The CDR3 has 14 amino acids. The chain's CDR3 is CSVETRTRGYGYTF. As DNA, the CDR3 is TGCAGCGTTGAAACCCGGACGCGGGGCTATGGCTACACCTTC. Complete variable domain (other parts from reference TRBV29-1 and TRBJ1-2): SAVISQKPSRDICQRGTSLTIQCQVDSQVTMMFWYRQQPGQSLTLIATANQGSEATYESGFVIDKFPISRPNLTFSTLTVSNMSPEDSSIYLCSVETRTRGYGYTFGSGTRLTVV.

A few counts support this clone. This chain connects TRBV19 to TRBJ1-5; possibly TRBD1 for D (6 bases). The CDR3 loop spans 16 amino acids. Trimming removed 7 bases from V and 3 bases from J, with 19 bases in between. Germline assignment: CDR1 LNHDA and CDR2 SQIVND (reference sequence). This CDR3 is CASNFRTDLNNQPQHF. The DNA of the CDR3 is TGTGCCAGTAATTTTCGGACAGACTTGAACAATCAGCCCCAGCATTTT.

The V call is TRBV4-3, the J call TRBJ2-6; 9 positions match TRBD1. The junction had 5 bases not matched to a gene; V was cut back by 1 base and J by 1 base. Germline CDR1 and CDR2: LGHNA and YSLEER. The CDR3 spans 18 residues. The CDR3 DNA sequence: TGCGCCAGCAGCCAAGTTGCACAGGGGGCTTCTGGGGCCAACGTCCTGACTTTC. Its translation is CASSQVAQGASGANVLTF.